These T cell receptor beta chains were read from a single sample in a study of T cells after somatic rescue of genetic block. Clones were read by immunoSEQ multiplex PCR, and TCRdb kept only the in-frame ones, dropping some. Of approximately 65,000 clones in the sample, under 95% were seen once. What was sequenced was peripheral blood mononuclear cells (PBMCs). The receptors originated from a man aged 40-50 years. Each CDR3 is given with its conserved first and last residue. The D gene is left open where the match is weak. Only some rows state a clone size, as once, few, many or a class for expanded clones.

. TRBJ1-5 TRBV9 . 15 TGTGCCAGCAGCGAGTGGGGCAGTGCGGGCCAGCCCCAGCATTTT CASSEWGSAGQPQHF
. TRBJ1-5 TRBV4-2 . 16 TGTGCCAGCAGCCAAGATGCAGGGACCGGTCGACAGCCCCAGCATTTT CASSQDAGTGRQPQHF
. TRBJ1-6 TRBV2 . 14 TGTGCCAGCAGTGTGCGAGGGGATAATTCACCCCTCCACTTT CASSVRGDNSPLHF
TRBD2 TRBJ2-7 TRBV5-8 . 15 TGTGCCAGCAGCTTGGGGCTAGCGGGGGCGTACGAGCAGTACTTC CASSLGLAGAYEQYF
TRBD1 TRBJ2-2 TRBV10-3 . 17 TGTGCCATCAGTGAATACGAGGAGCAGGGGGTTACCGGGGAGCTGTTTTTT CAISEYEEQGVTGELFF
TRBD2 TRBJ2-4 TRBV4-3 . 16 TGCGCCAGCAGCCAGGCTAGCGGGACCGCCAAAAACATTCAGTACTTC CASSQASGTAKNIQYF
. TRBJ1-6 TRBV19 . 16 TGTGCCAGTAGACGAAACAGTGGCTCCTATAATTCACCCCTCCACTTT CASRRNSGSYNSPLHF
TRBD1 TRBJ2-7 TRBV5-1 . 14 TGCGCCAGCAGCTGGGACAGCCTCTCCTACGAGCAGTACTTC CASSWDSLSYEQYF
. TRBJ2-7 TRBV25-1 . 11 TGTGCCGTAGGGATTACCTACGAGCAGTACTTC CAVGITYEQYF
. TRBJ1-2 TRBV9 . 19 TGTGCCAGCAGCCCCCGGCCGGGTGGGATCCTGATTGGCCTCTATGGCTACACCTTC CASSPRPGGILIGLYGYTF
TRBD1 TRBJ2-7 TRBV28 . 15 TGTGCCAGCAGTTTAGGGGGGACAGGGGGTAGGGAGCAGTACTTC CASSLGGTGGREQYF
. TRBJ1-4 TRBV4-1 . 15 TGCGCCAGCAGCCAAGGGCGGGAGGGGGATGAAAAACTGTTTTTT CASSQGREGDEKLFF
. TRBJ1-2 TRBV6-1 few 14 TGTGCCAGCAGTGAAGCCACGGACTGGGAAGGCTACACCTTC CASSEATDWEGYTF
. TRBJ2-7 TRBV25-1 . 11 TGTGCCAGCAGTTCTCGGTACGAGCAGTACTTC CASSSRYEQYF
. TRBJ2-5 TRBV6-6 . 11 TGTGCCAGCAACGACGGACAGACCCAGTACTTC CASNDGQTQYF
TRBD2 TRBJ2-3 TRBV11-3 . 17 TGTGCCAGCAGCTTAGGGACTAGCGGGAGTCTCCCAGATACGCAGTATTTT CASSLGTSGSLPDTQYF
. TRBJ1-3 TRBV21-1 . 14 TGTGCCAGCAGCTCCCTAGGATCTGGAAACACCATATATTTT CASSSLGSGNTIYF
TRBD1 TRBJ1-5 TRBV6-5 few 12 TGTGCCGCCGGACAGGGGAACCAGCCCCAGCATTTT CAAGQGNQPQHF
. TRBJ1-5 TRBV6-1 . 13 TGTGCCAGCAGACAGGGACCCAATCAGCCCCAGCATTTT CASRQGPNQPQHF
. TRBJ2-7 TRBV4-3 . 13 TGCGCCAGCAGCCAAGGGGTAACCTACGAGCAGTACTTC CASSQGVTYEQYF
. TRBJ1-5 TRBV19 once 12 TGTGCCAGTAGTATACAGGACCAGCCCCAGCATTTT CASSIQDQPQHF
. TRBJ1-1 TRBV30 . 12 TGTGCCTGGGGCGGGAGGAACACTGAAGCTTTCTTT CAWGGRNTEAFF
. TRBJ2-3 TRBV10-3 . 12 TGTGCCATCAGTGTGTCGACAGATACGCAGTATTTT CAISVSTDTQYF
. TRBJ2-3 TRBV18 . 13 TGTGCCACCACGGAGCCGAGCACAGATACGCAGTATTTT CATTEPSTDTQYF
. TRBJ2-5 TRBV15 once 16 TGTGCCACCAGCAGAGTATTACAGGGAGGGCGAGAGACCCAGTACTTC CATSRVLQGGRETQYF
. TRBJ1-2 TRBV5-4 . 15 TGTGCCAGCAGCTTCAGTCTCCTTTGGGACTATGGCTACACCTTC CASSFSLLWDYGYTF
TRBD1 TRBJ1-1 TRBV6-6 . 15 TGTGCCAGCAGTTCCCTGGGACAGGGGAACACTGAAGCTTTCTTT CASSSLGQGNTEAFF
. TRBJ2-7 TRBV18 . 15 TGTGCCAGCTCATTGGGGGCGAGAAGCGGCTACGAGCAGTACTTC CASSLGARSGYEQYF
. TRBJ2-1 TRBV6-4 . 12 TGTGCCAGCAGTGACTCGGGGGGTGAGCAGTTCTTC CASSDSGGEQFF
. TRBJ2-3 TRBV28 . 14 TGTGCCAGCAGTTTAGGGGGAGCTTCAGATACGCAGTATTTT CASSLGGASDTQYF
. TRBJ2-5 TRBV2 . 13 TGTGCCAGCAGTGTCGGACAGTTGGAGACCCAGTACTTC CASSVGQLETQYF
TRBD1 TRBJ1-2 TRBV11-1 . 14 TGTGCCAGCAGCTTAGGCCCTCGGACAGGAGGCTACACCTTC CASSLGPRTGGYTF
. TRBJ2-1 TRBV9 . 17 TGTGCCAGCAGCGCCTATCACGGGAGTAGATCCTACAATGAGCAGTTCTTC CASSAYHGSRSYNEQFF
TRBD1 TRBJ1-6 TRBV11-2 . 17 TGTGCCAGCAGCTTAGAGTTACAGGGGGCCTATAATTCACCCCTCCACTTT CASSLELQGAYNSPLHF
TRBD1 TRBJ2-7 TRBV15 . 15 TGTGCCACCAGCAGAGATCTACAGGGGGCGCAGGAGCAGTACTTC CATSRDLQGAQEQYF
TRBD1 TRBJ2-7 TRBV5-1 . 14 TGCGCCAGCAGCTTTGGAGACAGGGCCGGCGAGCAGTACTTC CASSFGDRAGEQYF
. TRBJ1-6 TRBV11-1 . 13 TGTGCCAGCAGCTCTGACGATTATTCACCCCTCCACTTT CASSSDDYSPLHF
. TRBJ2-5 TRBV11-2 . 13 TGTGCCAGCAGCTTAGGCCATCAAGAGACCCAGTACTTC CASSLGHQETQYF
. TRBJ1-3 TRBV9 . 17 TGTGCCAGCAGCGTCTCCTCAGGGGTTAGCTCTGGAAACACCATATATTTT CASSVSSGVSSGNTIYF
. TRBJ2-7 TRBV11-3 once 13 TGTGCCAGCAGCTTAGATCGAGGACGCGAGCAGTACTTC CASSLDRGREQYF
. TRBJ2-5 TRBV9 . 15 TGTGCCAGCAGCGTAGTAGAGGGGATAAGAGAGACCCAGTACTTC CASSVVEGIRETQYF
. TRBJ2-1 TRBV6-6 . 13 TGCGCTAATTCCCGGGGCTTATACAATGAGCAGTTCTTC CANSRGLYNEQFF
. TRBJ1-5 TRBV4-1 . 15 TGCGCCAGCAGCCAAGTCGGCGGCAGCAATCAGCCCCAGCATTTT CASSQVGGSNQPQHF
TRBD2 TRBJ2-5 TRBV4-2 . 16 TGTGCCAGCAGCCCCGCTAGCGGGGGGGCGGGAGAGACCCAGTACTTC CASSPASGGAGETQYF
TRBD1 TRBJ1-1 TRBV19 . 16 TGTGCCAGTAGCAGCCCAGGGGGGACCTGGGACACTGAAGCTTTCTTT CASSSPGGTWDTEAFF
TRBD1 TRBJ2-7 TRBV6-5 . 15 TGTGCCAGCAGTTCGTCCGGGACAGGGGCCTACGAGCAGTACTTC CASSSSGTGAYEQYF
. TRBJ2-7 TRBV9 . 15 TGTGCCAGCAGCGTTTTTGCGGGACCTCCGGACGAGCAGTACTTC CASSVFAGPPDEQYF
TRBD1 TRBJ1-1 TRBV6-5 . 13 TGTGCCAGCAGTTACTCCGGCAGGGGGAGGGCTTTCTTT CASSYSGRGRAFF
TRBD1 TRBJ2-1 TRBV7-9 . 18 TGTGCCAGCAGCCCGGGGACAGGGGGATGGAGCTCCTACAATGAGCAGTTCTTC CASSPGTGGWSSYNEQFF
. TRBJ2-3 TRBV15 . 17 TGTGCCACCAGCAGAGATCACGCGCGACCTAGCACAGATACGCAGTATTTT CATSRDHARPSTDTQYF
. TRBJ2-2 TRBV7-2 . 17 TGTGCCAGCAACATCCGGGCCCACGCCGCGAACACCGGGGAGCTGTTTTTT CASNIRAHAANTGELFF
TRBD2 TRBJ2-1 TRBV7-6 . 16 TGTGCCAGCAGCTTATCCAGCGGGGGGGCCGATCTTGAGCAGTTCTTC CASSLSSGGADLEQFF
. TRBJ1-2 TRBV19 . 16 TGTGCCAGTAGTTCCTGGGCAGGGGACTACGGCTATGGCTACACCTTC CASSSWAGDYGYGYTF
. TRBJ2-2 TRBV14 . 15 TGTGCCAGCAGCCAAGATGCCACCCTTACCGGGGAGCTGTTTTTT CASSQDATLTGELFF
TRBD1 TRBJ1-1 TRBV7-2 few 11 TGTGCCAGCAGCCAGACAGGGTGGGCTTTCTTT CASSQTGWAFF
. TRBJ1-5 TRBV6-1 . 16 TGTGCCAGCAGTGATTACCGGCCGGGGCCTAATCAGCCCCAGCATTTT CASSDYRPGPNQPQHF
. TRBJ2-5 TRBV23-1 . 16 TGCGCCAGCAGTCAGACCCGCCCCGGGGTCCAAGAGACCCAGTACTTC CASSQTRPGVQETQYF
. TRBJ1-1 TRBV4-1 . 17 TGCGCCAGCAGCCAACCCAGGGCAGGAGGGGAGAACACTGAAGCTTTCTTT CASSQPRAGGENTEAFF